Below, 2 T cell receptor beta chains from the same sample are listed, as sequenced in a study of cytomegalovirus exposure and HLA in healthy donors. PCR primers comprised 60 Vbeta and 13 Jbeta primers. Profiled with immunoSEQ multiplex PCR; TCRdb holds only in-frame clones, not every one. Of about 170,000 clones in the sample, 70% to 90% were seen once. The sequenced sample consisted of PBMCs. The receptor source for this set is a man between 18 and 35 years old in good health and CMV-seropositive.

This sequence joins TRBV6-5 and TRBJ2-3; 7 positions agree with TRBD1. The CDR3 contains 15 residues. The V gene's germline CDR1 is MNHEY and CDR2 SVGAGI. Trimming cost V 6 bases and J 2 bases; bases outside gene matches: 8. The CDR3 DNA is TGTGCCAGCAGCTTGGACAGGATGTACACAGATACGCAGTATTTT. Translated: CASSLDRMYTDTQYF.

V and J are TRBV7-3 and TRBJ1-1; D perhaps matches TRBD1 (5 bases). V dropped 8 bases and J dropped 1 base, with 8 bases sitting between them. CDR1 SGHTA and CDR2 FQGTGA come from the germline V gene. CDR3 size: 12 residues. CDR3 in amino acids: CASGDRNTEAFF. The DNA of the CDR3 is TGTGCCAGCGGAGACAGGAACACTGAAGCTTTCTTT.